These T cell receptor beta chains were read from a single sample in a study of low-dose radiotherapy and immunotherapy resistance in tumors. TCRdb processed the reads anew with MiXCR; each CDR3 protein has one entry. The sample has tens of thousands of distinct CDR3 sequences, roughly 29% seen once. Material: PBMCs, obtained before treatment. These TCRs come from a male donor with rectosigmoid adenocarcinoma. The conserved cysteine and the conserved F or W are not part of the CDR3 here. Not all rows give a size; the values are once, few, many and, for expanded clones, a class.

j_call clone_size v_call cdr3_aa
TRBJ1-1 - TRBV20-1 STRDGGTTEAF
TRBJ1-2 many TRBV28 ASTLPGGTDGNYGYT
TRBJ2-7 many TRBV7-2 ASSLRQLTGVNEQY
TRBJ1-4 many TRBV18 ASSPPKTGNEKLF
TRBJ2-5 many TRBV7-2 ASSGGGGRLETQY
TRBJ2-5 many TRBV11-3 ASSPGLAGQETQY
TRBJ2-7 many TRBV5-1 ASSFSSGSSYEQY
TRBJ2-6 - TRBV20-1 SAKPQGPGANVLT
TRBJ2-7 many TRBV19 ASSISADRPYEQY
TRBJ2-7 once TRBV7-9 ASSPGLSYEQY
TRBJ2-1 - TRBV2 ASTLAFYNEQF
TRBJ1-2 many TRBV12-3/TRBV12-4 ASSQSTGPYGYT
TRBJ2-2 - TRBV5-4 ASSLGSNTGELF
TRBJ2-2 - TRBV10-1 ASSVAGGRTGELF
TRBJ2-5 many TRBV7-2 ASSLVGWEETQY
TRBJ2-3 many TRBV7-8 ASSLYGGSDTQY
TRBJ1-5 few TRBV28 ASNLQGNSNQPQH
TRBJ2-3 - TRBV27 ATTQGGADGTDTQY
TRBJ2-5 many TRBV5-1 ASSLQAEETQY
TRBJ2-1 few TRBV27 ASSLPGVGYNEQF
TRBJ2-3 many TRBV29-1 SVKPTSGTDTQY
TRBJ1-1 many TRBV5-4 ASSSTGRFTEAF
TRBJ2-1 - TRBV20-1 SARGGLAGGPNEQF
TRBJ1-5 many TRBV2 ASRDRGIQPQH
TRBJ1-1 many TRBV12-3/TRBV12-4 ASSFIGGNTEAF